This TCR beta chain was recorded in a study of T cell responses to AZD1222 COVID-19 vaccine. Study summary: Samples with a second dose at about 4 or about 12 weeks were pooled together.

Study-level points and caveats: Dominant at 160-218 and 743-854, vaccine-associated CD4 TCRs also spanned spike. Unmutated variant regions reportedly attract nearly half of all spike-specific TCRs.

Generated by immunoSEQ multiplex PCR, the TCRdb table keeps only in-frame clones and is missing some. The sample holds 100,000 or so clones, 87% seen once. Comment on this clone: Its antigen is not identified.

The sample consisted of peripheral blood, taken on day 0 of AZD1222 vaccination. The TCR sequence derives from an adult in good health.

The CDR3 DNA reads TGTGCCAGCAGTTCCGGGAGCGGGAGTACAGATACGCAGTATTTT. Translated: CASSSGSGSTDTQYF. The chain couples TRBV6-2 or TRBV6-3 to TRBJ2-3; 8 positions agree with TRBD2. CDR3 length: 15 residues. The germline V gene encodes CDR1 MNHEY and CDR2 SVGEGT. After removal of 4 bases from V and 3 bases from J, the junction contained 6 bases not matched to a gene.